This T cell receptor beta chain was captured by sequencing in a study of CD8+CD57+ T cells in acquired aplastic anemia. Overall study context: Sorted CD4+ and CD8+ cell DNA averaged roughly 3 ug.

TCR beta VDJ and CDR3 were profiled, and genomic DNA was the template. TCRdb re-called the reads through MiXCR, storing one row per CDR3 protein. The top ten clones hold approximately 1% of a sample with some 170,000 distinct CDR3 sequences, around 48% of them seen once. This clonotype was seen repeatedly, ten times or more. Only patients with CD8+CD57+ cell expansion on flow cytometry were chosen for sequencing. V lost 4 bases to trimming and J lost 6 bases; unmatched junction nucleotides: 6. Germline V lookup: CDR1 LGHNA, CDR2 YNFKEQ. The CDR3 has 16 amino acids. The genes are TRBV4-2 and TRBJ1-6; 10 bases are shared with TRBD1. The TCR sequence derives from a human donor with aplastic anemia. The sample taken for sequencing was sorted CD4+, CD8+, or CD8+CD57+ T cells (not recorded which) from PBMCs. CDR3 nucleotide sequence: TGTGCCAGCAGCCCCCGGACAGGGGGGATTAATTCACCCCTCCACTTT. Translation gives CASSPRTGGINSPLHF.